This T cell receptor (beta chain) was obtained from a study of blood T cells in healthy people across ages. Study conclusions and caveats: Estimated diversity that came from one million T cells was considered an underestimate. Strongly correlated with naive T cell percentage was TCR beta diversity.

Each sample yielded at least 7 million isolated PBMCs. V lost 2 bases to trimming and J lost 5 bases, with 18 bases between them. CDR3 length: 15 residues. Looked up from germline, CDR1 is DFQATT and CDR2 is SNEGSKA (reference sequence). Turning to this clonotype: Its antigen is still unknown.

Together with a sample-barcoded 5' primer, a J-beta primer mix was included in a second PCR lasting about 7 to 12 cycles. The authors tagged each cDNA molecule using a template-switch adaptor with 12 random nucleotides. TCRdb re-called the 5' RACE reads with MiXCR, one entry per CDR3 protein. Seen here are about 780,000 distinct CDR3 sequences, about 47% observed once, and the top ten hold approximately 18%. The chain uses TRBV20-1 and TRBJ2-5, with D perhaps TRBD1 or TRBD2 (5 bases each). This TCR was recovered from a man aged 80 or over in good health. The sequencing input was blood. CDR3 DNA: TGCAGTGCTAGATCCTATCGGGACGCTGGGGAGACCCAGTACTTC. Its protein is CSARSYRDAGETQYF.